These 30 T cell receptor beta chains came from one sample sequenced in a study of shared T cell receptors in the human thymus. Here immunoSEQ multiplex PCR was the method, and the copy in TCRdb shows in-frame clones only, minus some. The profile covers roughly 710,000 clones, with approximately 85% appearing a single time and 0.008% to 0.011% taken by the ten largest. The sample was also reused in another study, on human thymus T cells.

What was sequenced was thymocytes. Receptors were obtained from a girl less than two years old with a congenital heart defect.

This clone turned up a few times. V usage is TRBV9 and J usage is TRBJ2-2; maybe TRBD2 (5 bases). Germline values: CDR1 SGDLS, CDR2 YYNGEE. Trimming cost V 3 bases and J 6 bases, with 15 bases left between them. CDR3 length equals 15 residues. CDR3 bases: TGTGCCAGCAGCGCCCTAACTAGTTCCTCCGGGGAGCTGTTTTTT. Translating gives CASSALTSSSGELFF.

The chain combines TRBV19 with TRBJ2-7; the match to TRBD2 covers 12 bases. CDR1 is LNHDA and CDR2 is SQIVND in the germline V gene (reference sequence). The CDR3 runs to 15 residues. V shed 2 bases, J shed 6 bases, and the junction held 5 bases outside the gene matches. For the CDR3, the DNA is TGTGCCAGTAGTATACTAGCGGGGGGGCCCTCCGAGCAGTACTTC. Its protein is CASSILAGGPSEQYF. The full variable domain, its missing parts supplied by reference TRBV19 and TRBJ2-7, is DGGITQSPKYLFRKEGQNVTLSCEQNLNHDAMYWYRQDPGQGLRLIYYSQIVNDFQKGDIAEGYSVSREKKESFPLTVTSAQKNPTAFYLCASSILAGGPSEQYFGPGTRLTVT.

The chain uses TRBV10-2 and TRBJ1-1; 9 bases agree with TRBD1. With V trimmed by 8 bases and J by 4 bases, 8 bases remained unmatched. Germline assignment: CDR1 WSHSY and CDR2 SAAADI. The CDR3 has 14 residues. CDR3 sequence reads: CASEGTGFSTEAFF. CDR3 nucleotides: TGCGCCAGCGAGGGGACAGGGTTTAGCACTGAAGCTTTCTTT.

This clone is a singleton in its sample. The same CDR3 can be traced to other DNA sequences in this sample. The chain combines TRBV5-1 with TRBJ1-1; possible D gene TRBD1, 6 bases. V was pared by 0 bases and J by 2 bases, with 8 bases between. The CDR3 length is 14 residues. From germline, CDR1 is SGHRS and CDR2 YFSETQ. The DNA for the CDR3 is TGCGCCAGCAGCTTGGGAGGGGGTAACACTGAAGCTTTCTTT. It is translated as CASSLGGGNTEAFF.

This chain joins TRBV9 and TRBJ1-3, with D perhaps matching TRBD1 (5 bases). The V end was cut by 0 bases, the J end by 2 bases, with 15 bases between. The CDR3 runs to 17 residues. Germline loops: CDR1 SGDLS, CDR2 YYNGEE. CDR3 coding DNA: TGTGCCAGCAGCGTAGGATTCCAGGGCGACGCTGGAAACACCATATATTTT. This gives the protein CASSVGFQGDAGNTIYF.

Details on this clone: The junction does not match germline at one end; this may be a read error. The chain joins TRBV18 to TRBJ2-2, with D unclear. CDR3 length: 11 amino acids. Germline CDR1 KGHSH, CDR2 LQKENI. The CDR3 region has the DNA TGTGCCAGCCCACCCGGCGGGGAGCTGTTTTTT. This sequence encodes CASPPGGELFF.

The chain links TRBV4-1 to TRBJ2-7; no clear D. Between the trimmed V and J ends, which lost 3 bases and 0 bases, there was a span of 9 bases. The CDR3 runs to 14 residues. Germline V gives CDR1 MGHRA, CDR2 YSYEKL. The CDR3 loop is CASSHPDTSYEQYF. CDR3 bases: TGCGCCAGCAGCCACCCAGACACCTCCTACGAGCAGTACTTC.

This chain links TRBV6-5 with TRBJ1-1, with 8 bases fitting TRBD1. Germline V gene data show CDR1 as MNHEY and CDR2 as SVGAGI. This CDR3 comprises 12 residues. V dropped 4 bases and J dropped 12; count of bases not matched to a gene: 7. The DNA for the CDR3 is TGTGCCAGCAGTTCCCCGGACAGGGTGACTTTCTTT. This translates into CASSSPDRVTFF.

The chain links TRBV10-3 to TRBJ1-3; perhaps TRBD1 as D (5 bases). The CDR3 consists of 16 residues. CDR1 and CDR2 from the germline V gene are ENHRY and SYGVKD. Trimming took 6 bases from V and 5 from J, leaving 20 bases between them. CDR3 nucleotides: TGTGCCATCAGACCGGCGGGGCGGGGATCACGAAACACCATATATTTT. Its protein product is CAIRPAGRGSRNTIYF.

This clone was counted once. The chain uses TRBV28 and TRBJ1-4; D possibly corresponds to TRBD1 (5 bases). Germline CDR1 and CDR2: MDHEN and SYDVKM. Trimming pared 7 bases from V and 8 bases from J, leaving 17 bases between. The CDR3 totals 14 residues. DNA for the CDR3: TGTGCCAGCACCTTAGGGGTGGTGGAGGAAAAACTGTTTTTT. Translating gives CASTLGVVEEKLFF.

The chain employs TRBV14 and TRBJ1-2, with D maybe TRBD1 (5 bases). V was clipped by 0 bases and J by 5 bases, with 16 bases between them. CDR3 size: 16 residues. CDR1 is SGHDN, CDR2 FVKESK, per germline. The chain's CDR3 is CASSQDADGGCYGYTF. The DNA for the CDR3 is TGTGCCAGCAGCCAAGATGCCGACGGGGGTTGTTATGGCTACACCTTC.

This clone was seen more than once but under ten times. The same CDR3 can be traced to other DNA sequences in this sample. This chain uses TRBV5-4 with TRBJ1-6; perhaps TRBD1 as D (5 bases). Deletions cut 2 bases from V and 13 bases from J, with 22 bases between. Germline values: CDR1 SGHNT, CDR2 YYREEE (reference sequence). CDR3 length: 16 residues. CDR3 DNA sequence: TGTGCCAGCAGCTTTAACCAGGGTCGAATTAACTCCCCCCTCCACTTT. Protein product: CASSFNQGRINSPLHF.

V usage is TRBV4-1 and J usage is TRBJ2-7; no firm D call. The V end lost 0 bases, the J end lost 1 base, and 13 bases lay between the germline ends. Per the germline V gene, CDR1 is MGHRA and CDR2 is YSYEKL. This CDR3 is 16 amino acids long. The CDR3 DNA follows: TGCGCCAGCAGCCAAGAACCGGCAGCGTTTTCCTACGAGCAGTACTTC. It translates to CASSQEPAAFSYEQYF.

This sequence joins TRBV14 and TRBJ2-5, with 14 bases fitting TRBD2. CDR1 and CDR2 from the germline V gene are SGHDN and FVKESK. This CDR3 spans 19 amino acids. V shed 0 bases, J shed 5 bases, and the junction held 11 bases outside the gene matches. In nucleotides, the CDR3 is TGTGCCAGCAGCCAAGACGGAAGCCTGACTAGCGGGGGGGCTGAGACCCAGTACTTC. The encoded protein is CASSQDGSLTSGGAETQYF. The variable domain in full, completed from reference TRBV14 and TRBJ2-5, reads EAGVTQFPSHSVIEKGQTVTLRCDPISGHDNLYWYRRVMGKEIKFLLHFVKESKQDESGMPNNRFLAERTGGTYSTLKVQPAELEDSGVYFCASSQDGSLTSGGAETQYFGPGTRLLVL.

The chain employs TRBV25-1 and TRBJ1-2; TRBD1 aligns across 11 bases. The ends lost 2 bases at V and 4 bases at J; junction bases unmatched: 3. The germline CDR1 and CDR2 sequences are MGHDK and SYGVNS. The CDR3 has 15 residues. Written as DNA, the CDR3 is TGTGCCAGCAGTGAAGGACAGGGGGCACTCTATGGCTACACCTTC. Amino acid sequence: CASSEGQGALYGYTF.

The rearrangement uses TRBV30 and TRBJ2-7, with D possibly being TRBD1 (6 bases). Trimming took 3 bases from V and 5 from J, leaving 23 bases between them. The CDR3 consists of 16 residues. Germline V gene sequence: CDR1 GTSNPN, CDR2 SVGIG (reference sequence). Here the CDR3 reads CAWSARACQGIHEQYF. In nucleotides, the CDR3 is TGTGCCTGGAGCGCGCGGGCTTGTCAGGGGATCCACGAGCAGTACTTC.

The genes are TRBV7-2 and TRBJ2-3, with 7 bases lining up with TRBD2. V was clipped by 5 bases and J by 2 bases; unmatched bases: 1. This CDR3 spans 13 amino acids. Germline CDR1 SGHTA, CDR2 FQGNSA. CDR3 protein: CASSGDYTDTQYF. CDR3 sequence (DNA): TGTGCCAGCAGCGGGGACTACACAGATACGCAGTATTTT.

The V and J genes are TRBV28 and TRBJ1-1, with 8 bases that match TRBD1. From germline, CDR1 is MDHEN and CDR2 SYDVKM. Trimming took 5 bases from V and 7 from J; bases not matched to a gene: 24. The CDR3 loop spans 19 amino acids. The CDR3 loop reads CASSPRSFRGRMLDREAFF. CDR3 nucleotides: TGTGCCAGCAGTCCTCGGAGTTTCAGGGGGCGCATGTTGGATCGTGAAGCTTTCTTT.

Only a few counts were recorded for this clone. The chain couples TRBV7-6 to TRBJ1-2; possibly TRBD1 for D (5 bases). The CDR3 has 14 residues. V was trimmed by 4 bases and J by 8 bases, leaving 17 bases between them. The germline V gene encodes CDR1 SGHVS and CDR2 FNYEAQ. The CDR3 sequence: CASSSRGPKEGYTF. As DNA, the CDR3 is TGTGCCAGCAGCTCTAGGGGCCCTAAAGAGGGCTACACCTTC.

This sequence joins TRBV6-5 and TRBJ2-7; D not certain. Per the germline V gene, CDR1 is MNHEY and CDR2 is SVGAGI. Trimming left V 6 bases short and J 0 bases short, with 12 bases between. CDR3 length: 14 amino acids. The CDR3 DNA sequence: TGTGCCAGCAGCGAAATCTGGAGCTCCTACGAGCAGTACTTC. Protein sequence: CASSEIWSSYEQYF.

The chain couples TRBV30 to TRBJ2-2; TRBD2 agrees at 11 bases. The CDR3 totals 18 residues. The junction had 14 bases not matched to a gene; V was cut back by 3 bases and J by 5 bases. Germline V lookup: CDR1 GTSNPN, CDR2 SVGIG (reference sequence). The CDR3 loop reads CAWRDSSTSGSGTGELFF. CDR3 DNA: TGTGCCTGGAGGGACTCATCAACTAGCGGGAGCGGAACCGGGGAGCTGTTTTTT.

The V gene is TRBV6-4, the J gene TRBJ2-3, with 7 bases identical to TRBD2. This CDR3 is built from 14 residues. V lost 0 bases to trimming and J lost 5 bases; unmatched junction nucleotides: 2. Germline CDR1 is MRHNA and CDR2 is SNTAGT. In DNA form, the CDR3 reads TGTGCCAGCAGTGACTCGGCGGGGGAAGATACGCAGTATTTT. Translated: CASSDSAGEDTQYF.

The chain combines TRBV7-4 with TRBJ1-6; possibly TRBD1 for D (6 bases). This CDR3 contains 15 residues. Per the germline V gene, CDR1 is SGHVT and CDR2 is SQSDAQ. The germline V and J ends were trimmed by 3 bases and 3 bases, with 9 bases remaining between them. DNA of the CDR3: TGTGCCAGCAGCTTGAGGGACAACTATAATTCACCCCTCCACTTT. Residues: CASSLRDNYNSPLHF.

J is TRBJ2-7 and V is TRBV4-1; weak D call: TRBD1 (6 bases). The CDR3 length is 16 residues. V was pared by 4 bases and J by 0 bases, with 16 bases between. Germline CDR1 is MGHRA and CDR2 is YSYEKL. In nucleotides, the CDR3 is TGCGCCAGCAGCCGCTCCCCAGGGGCCTCCTCCTACGAGCAGTACTTC. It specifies CASSRSPGASSYEQYF.

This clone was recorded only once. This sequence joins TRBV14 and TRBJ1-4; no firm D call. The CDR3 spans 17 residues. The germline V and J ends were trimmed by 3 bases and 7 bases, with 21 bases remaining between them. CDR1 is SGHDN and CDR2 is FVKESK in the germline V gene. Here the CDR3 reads CASSHSRSTGYGEKLFF. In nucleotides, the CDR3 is TGTGCCAGCAGCCACTCACGATCTACGGGGTACGGTGAAAAACTGTTTTTT.

CDR3 sequence: CASSQFQGDISYEQYF. The CDR3, as DNA: TGCGCCAGCAGCCAGTTTCAGGGGGATATCTCCTACGAGCAGTACTTC. The chain employs TRBV4-3 and TRBJ2-7; 7 nucleotides match TRBD1. The germline CDR1 and CDR2 sequences are LGHNA and YSLEER. CDR3 length equals 16 residues. V gave up 3 bases and J gave up 0 bases; unmatched junction bases: 8.

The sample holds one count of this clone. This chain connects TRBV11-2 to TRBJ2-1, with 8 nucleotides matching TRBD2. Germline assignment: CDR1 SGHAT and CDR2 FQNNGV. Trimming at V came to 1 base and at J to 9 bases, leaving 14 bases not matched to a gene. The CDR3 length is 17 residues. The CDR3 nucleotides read TGTGCCAGCAGCTTAGCGAGGATCCTCCAGCGGGGGTTTGAGCAGTTCTTC. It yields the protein CASSLARILQRGFEQFF.

CDR3 nucleotide sequence: TGTGCCAGCAGTGCCCAACAGGGTCGGGGTGAAAACACTGAAGCTTTCTTT. Residues: CASSAQQGRGENTEAFF. This chain links TRBV6-1 with TRBJ1-1; TRBD1 is a possible D gene (6 bases). There are 17 residues in the CDR3. The ends were cut back, 4 bases at V and 2 bases at J, with 20 bases in the middle. The V gene's germline CDR1 is MNHNS and CDR2 SASEGT.

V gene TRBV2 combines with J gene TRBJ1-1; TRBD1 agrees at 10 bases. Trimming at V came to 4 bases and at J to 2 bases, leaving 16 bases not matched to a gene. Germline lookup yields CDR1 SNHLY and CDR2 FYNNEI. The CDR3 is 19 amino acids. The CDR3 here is CASSAAGPRQGAGNTEAFF. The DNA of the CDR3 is TGTGCCAGCAGTGCCGCGGGACCTAGACAGGGGGCTGGAAACACTGAAGCTTTCTTT.

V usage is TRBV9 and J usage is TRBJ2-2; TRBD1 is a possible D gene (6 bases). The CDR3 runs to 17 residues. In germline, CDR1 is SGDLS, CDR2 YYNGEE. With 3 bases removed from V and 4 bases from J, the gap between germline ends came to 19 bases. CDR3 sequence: CASSESRGWTSTGELFF. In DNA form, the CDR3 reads TGTGCCAGCAGCGAGAGCAGGGGTTGGACTTCCACCGGGGAGCTGTTTTTT. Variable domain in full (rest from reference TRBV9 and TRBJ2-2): DSGVTQTPKHLITATGQRVTLRCSPRSGDLSVYWYQQSLDQGLQFLIQYYNGEERAKGNILERFSAQQFPDLHSELNLSSLELGDSALYFCASSESRGWTSTGELFFGEGSRLTVL.